This T cell receptor (beta chain) was sequenced during a study of T-cell reconstitution after alpha-beta-depleted transplantation in children. Findings and limits, study-wide: Expanded graft clones, several hundred of them, were reportedly the source of alpha-beta T cells about two months after transplant. By one year post-transplant, T-cell counts and diversity largely arose from T cells that were newly produced.

About this clonotype itself: Its antigen is still unknown.

Unique molecular identifiers were incorporated during preparation of the TCRbeta library. TCRdb re-called the PCR reads with MiXCR, one entry per CDR3 protein. The sample consists of about 610,000 distinct CDR3 sequences, approximately 30% of them appearing once. The CDR3 consists of 13 residues. V was trimmed by 1 base and J by 7 bases, leaving 11 bases between them. CDR1 is SGHDT and CDR2 is YYEEEE in the germline V gene. The sequenced sample was PBMCs, obtained before TCRalphabeta/CD19-depleted stem cell transplant. The rearrangement joins TRBV5-6 to TRBJ1-1, with D uncertain. The origin of this receptor is a boy under two years old with Wiskott-Aldrich syndrome, due to receive a stem cell transplant. The DNA for the CDR3 is TGTGCCAGCAGCTTGAATGGTCTCAGTGAAGCTTTCTTT. Its translation is CASSLNGLSEAFF. The full variable domain, its missing parts supplied by reference TRBV5-6 and TRBJ1-1, is DAGVTQSPTHLIKTRGQQVTLRCSPKSGHDTVSWYQQALGQGPQFIFQYYEEEERQRGNFPDRFSGHQFPNYSSELNVNALLLGDSALYLCASSLNGLSEAFFGQGTRLTVV.